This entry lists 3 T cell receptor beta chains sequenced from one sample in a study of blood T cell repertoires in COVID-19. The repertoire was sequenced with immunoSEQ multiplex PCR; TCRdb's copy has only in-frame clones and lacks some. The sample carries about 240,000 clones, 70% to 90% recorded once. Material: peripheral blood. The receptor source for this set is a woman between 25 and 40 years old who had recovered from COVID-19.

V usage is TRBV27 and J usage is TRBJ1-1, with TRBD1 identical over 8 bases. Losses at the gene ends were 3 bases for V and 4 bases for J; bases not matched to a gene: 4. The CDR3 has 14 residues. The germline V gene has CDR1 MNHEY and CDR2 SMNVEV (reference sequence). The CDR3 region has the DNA TGTGCCAGCAGTTTCCAGGGGGCCGGCACTGAAGCTTTCTTT. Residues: CASSFQGAGTEAFF.

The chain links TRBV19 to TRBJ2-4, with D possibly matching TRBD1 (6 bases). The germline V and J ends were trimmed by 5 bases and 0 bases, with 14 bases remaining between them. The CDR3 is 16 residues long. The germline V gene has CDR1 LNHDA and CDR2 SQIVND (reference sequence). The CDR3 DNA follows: TGTGCCAGTAGTCCCAGGGGCAAGATAGCCAAAAACATTCAGTACTTC. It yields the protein CASSPRGKIAKNIQYF.

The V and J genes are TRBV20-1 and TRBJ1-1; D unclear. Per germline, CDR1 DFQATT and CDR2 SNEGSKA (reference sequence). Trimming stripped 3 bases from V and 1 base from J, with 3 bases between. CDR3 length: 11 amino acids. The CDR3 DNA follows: TGCAGTGCTAGCGGGAACACTGAAGCTTTCTTT. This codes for CSASGNTEAFF.